A single TCR beta chain is shown here with its context. The antigen is undetermined. Mismatch with germline at one junction end may stem from a read error. The CDR3 has 14 residues. Germline V CDR1 and CDR2: MNHEY, SVGAGI. Measured with immunoSEQ multiplex PCR; TCRdb has only the in-frame clones, and not every one. The data hold 25,000 to 30,000 clones, with more than 65% observed a single time. FACS sorted CD4+ or CD8+ T cells into CD45RA+ naive and CD45RO+ memory. The data stem from a study of regulatory dendritic cells for organ transplantation. Findings of the study overall: Memory T cells were less diverse than naive, with memory CD8+ most oligoclonal. Memory CD8+ clonal expansion seemed more limited with regulatory than mature dendritic cells.

Sequenced input: naive CD8+ T cells from blood. Noted subset: CD45RA+ naive T cells. The receptor comes from a human donor in good health. This rearrangement joins TRBV6-5 to TRBJ1-2, with TRBD1 matching 9 bases. The CDR3 sequence: CAISEGQGDYGYTF. CDR3 DNA sequence: TGTGCCATCAGTGAGGGACAGGGTGACTATGGCTACACCTTC.